This T cell receptor beta chain derives from a study of PD-L1 blockade in urothelial cancer. Study overall: Prior chemotherapy regimens per patient numbered 0 to 3.

Assay: immunoSEQ multiplex PCR; the TCRdb copy retains only in-frame clones and omits some. The sample contains more than 50,000 clones, around 81% of which appear only once. V was cut by 4 bases and J by 6 bases, with 9 bases left in between. This CDR3 contains 13 residues. Per the germline V gene, CDR1 is LGHNA and CDR2 is YNFKEQ. Time point of the sample: pretreatment peripheral blood. The V call is TRBV4-2, the J call TRBJ2-2; D possibly corresponds to TRBD2 (6 bases). The sample in question was PBMCs, obtained around atezolizumab (anti-PD-L1) treatment. The sequence came from a man in his 70s with urothelial cancer. The CDR3 bases are TGTGCCAGCAGCCCCCGGGAGCCCGGGGAGCTGTTTTTT. It encodes CASSPREPGELFF.